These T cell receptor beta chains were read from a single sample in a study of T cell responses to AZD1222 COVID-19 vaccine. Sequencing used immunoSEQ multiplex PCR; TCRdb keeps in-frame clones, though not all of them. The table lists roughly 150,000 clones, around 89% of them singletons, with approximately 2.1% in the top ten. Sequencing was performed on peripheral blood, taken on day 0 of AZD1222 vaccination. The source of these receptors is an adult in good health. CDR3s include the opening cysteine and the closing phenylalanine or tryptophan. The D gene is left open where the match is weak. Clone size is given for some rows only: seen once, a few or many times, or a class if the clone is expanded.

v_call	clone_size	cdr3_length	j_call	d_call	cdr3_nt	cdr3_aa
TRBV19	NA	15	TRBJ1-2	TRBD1	TGTGCCAGTAGTCCGCCGACAGGGAGAGCCTATGGCTACACCTTC	CASSPPTGRAYGYTF
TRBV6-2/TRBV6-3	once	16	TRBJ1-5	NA	TGTGCCAGCAGTTACAACGGGATGTCAGGCAATCAGCCCCAGCATTTT	CASSYNGMSGNQPQHF
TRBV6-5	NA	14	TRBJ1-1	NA	TGTGCCAGCAGTTACGACTGGGGGACCACTGAAGCTTTCTTT	CASSYDWGTTEAFF
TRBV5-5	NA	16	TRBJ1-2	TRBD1	TGTGCCAGCAGCCGAATGGAGGCAGGGGGAGTCTCTGGCTACACCTTC	CASSRMEAGGVSGYTF
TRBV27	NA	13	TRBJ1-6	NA	TGTGCCAGCAGTTTATACTATAATTCACCCCTCCACTTT	CASSLYYNSPLHF
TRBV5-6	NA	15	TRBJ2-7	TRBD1	TGTGCCAGCAGGTCGGGCAGACAGGGGGCGTACGAGCAGTACTTC	CASRSGRQGAYEQYF
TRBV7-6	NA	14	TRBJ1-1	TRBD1	TGTGCCAGCAGCCCACAGGGGTTCGGCACTGAAGCTTTCTTT	CASSPQGFGTEAFF
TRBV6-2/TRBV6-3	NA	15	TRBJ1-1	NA	TGTGCCAGCAGTCGTATACTGGCGGGGATCGCTGAAGCTTTCTTT	CASSRILAGIAEAFF
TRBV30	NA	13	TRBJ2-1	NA	TGTGCCTGGAGTGTACGACGGGGACATGAGCAGTTCTTC	CAWSVRRGHEQFF
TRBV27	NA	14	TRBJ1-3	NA	TGTGCCAGCAGTTCATGGAGGTCTGGAAACACCATATATTTT	CASSSWRSGNTIYF
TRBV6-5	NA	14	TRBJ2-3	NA	TGTGCCAGCAGTTACTCCCAATTCGCCGATACGCAGTATTTT	CASSYSQFADTQYF
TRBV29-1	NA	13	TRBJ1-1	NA	TGCAGCGCCCCCACAGACATGAACACTGAAGCTTTCTTT	CSAPTDMNTEAFF
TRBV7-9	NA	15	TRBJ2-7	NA	TGTGCCAGCAGCCCGTGGGGGGTGGGGACCCACGAGCAGTACTTC	CASSPWGVGTHEQYF
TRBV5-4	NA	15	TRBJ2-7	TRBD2	TGTGCCAGCAGCTTCGGGACTAGCGGATCCTACGAGCAGTACTTC	CASSFGTSGSYEQYF
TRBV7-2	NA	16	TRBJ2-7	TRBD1	TGTGCCAGCAGATCATACCGGACAGGGGAAAAGAGCGAGCAGTACTTC	CASRSYRTGEKSEQYF
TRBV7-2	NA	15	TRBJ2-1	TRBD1	TGTGCCAGCAGCCCCGTTCTACAGGGGGCGAATGAGCAGTTCTTC	CASSPVLQGANEQFF
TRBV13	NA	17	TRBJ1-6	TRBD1	TGTGCCAGCAGCTTTTCTCTGGGACAGGGGGAAGGTTCACCCCTCCACTTT	CASSFSLGQGEGSPLHF
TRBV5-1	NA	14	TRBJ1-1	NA	TGCGCCAGCCAGCAGGTTCTAGGGAACACTGAAGCTTTCTTT	CASQQVLGNTEAFF
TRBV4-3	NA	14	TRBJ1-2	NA	TGCGCCAGCAGCCAAGATCAATTGGGATTTGGCTACACCTTC	CASSQDQLGFGYTF
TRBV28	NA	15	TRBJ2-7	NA	TGTGCCAGCAAGAGAGCCGAAGGAGTCTCCTACGAGCAGTACTTC	CASKRAEGVSYEQYF
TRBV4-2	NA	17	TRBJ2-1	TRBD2	TGTGCCAGCAGCCAAGATCTTCCTAGCGGGGCTGGCAATGAGCAGTTCTTC	CASSQDLPSGAGNEQFF
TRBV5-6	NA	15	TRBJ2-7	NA	TGTGCCAGCAGCTTGGCCGGCCGCGCTACCTACGAGCAGTACTTC	CASSLAGRATYEQYF
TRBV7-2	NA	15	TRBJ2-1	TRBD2	TGTGCCAGCAGCTTAGAGACTAGCGGATACAATGAGCAGTTCTTC	CASSLETSGYNEQFF
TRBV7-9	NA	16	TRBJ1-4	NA	TGTGCCAGCAGCTTAATCTCTGGGACGGCTAATGAAAAACTGTTTTTT	CASSLISGTANEKLFF
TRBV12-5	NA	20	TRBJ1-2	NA	TGTGCTAGTGGTTCCGATAGGGTCGTCGGAGGGGGAACTTCCAACGGGGGCTACACCTTC	CASGSDRVVGGGTSNGGYTF
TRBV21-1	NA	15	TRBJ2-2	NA	TGTGCCAGCAGCTGGACGAGGGTAAACACCGGGGAGCTGTTTTTT	CASSWTRVNTGELFF